This T cell receptor beta chain was captured in a study of blood T cell repertoires in COVID-19. Study context: Samples of COVID-19 (acute and convalescent) were obtained from the United States, Italy and Spain. Nucleic acid was either cDNA or gDNA, and it came from T cells, B-cell-depleted T cells, or PBMCs.

In the original workflow: Counts of nucleated cells, estimated from reference gene primer amplification, were obtained. TCRdb's copy holds only in-frame clones and misses some; the assay was immunoSEQ multiplex PCR. V and J calls and clone size follow that table, whereas D and trimming were derived from the DNA. The table shows roughly 220,000 clones, with 85% to 90% occurring only once. The CDR3 totals 14 residues. Germline CDR1 is LGHNT and CDR2 is FRNRAP. Trimming took off 3 bases at V and 0 bases at J, with 8 bases between the two ends. The receptor was derived from an elderly man with acute or convalescent COVID-19. The chain uses TRBV12-5 and TRBJ1-1; D remains ambiguous. Sequenced sample: peripheral blood. The CDR3, as DNA: TGTGCTAGTGGTTTCGGACTTCTGAACACTGAAGCTTTCTTT. Residues: CASGFGLLNTEAFF.